These T cell receptor beta chains were read from a single sample in a study of patients and donors after allogeneic stem cell transplantation. TCRdb reanalysed the RT-PCR reads using MiXCR and keeps one entry per CDR3 protein. The sample shows hundreds of thousands of distinct CDR3 sequences, about a sixth of them seen only once. Sequenced sample: blood, either unsorted or a sorted T cell fraction (not recorded which). Every receptor here comes from a human donor who was either an allogeneic HSCT recipient or a stem cell or donor lymphocyte infusion donor (not recorded which). It is not recorded whose cells these are; they may come from a transplant donor. Both conserved end residues are part of each CDR3. D genes are given only for firm matches. Only part of the rows carry a size: once, few, many, or a class if the clone is expanded.

V	J	size	D	CDR3	DNA
TRBV20-1	TRBJ1-5	few	NA	CSARGVGNQPQHF	TGCAGTGCTAGAGGGGTGGGCAATCAGCCCCAGCATTTT
TRBV6-4	TRBJ2-2	NA	NA	CASSHSTGELFF	TGTGCCAGCAGCCACAGCACCGGGGAGCTGTTTTTT
TRBV20-1	TRBJ2-2	many	TRBD2	CSARMAGGTNTGELFF	TGCAGTGCTAGAATGGCGGGGGGAACTAACACCGGGGAGCTGTTTTTT
TRBV6-6	TRBJ1-4	few	TRBD1	CASTLRDRVFF	TGTGCCAGCACCCTCAGGGACAGGGTGTTTTTT
TRBV12-3/TRBV12-4	TRBJ1-3	NA	TRBD1	CASSPSPGQGSGNTIYF	TGTGCCAGCAGCCCTAGCCCGGGACAGGGATCTGGAAACACCATATATTTT
TRBV29-1	TRBJ2-3	NA	TRBD2	CSVEGGSTSSTDTQYF	TGCAGCGTTGAGGGCGGGAGCACCTCCAGCACAGATACGCAGTATTTT
TRBV27	TRBJ1-5	NA	TRBD1	CASSSRQGKNQPQHF	TGTGCCAGCAGTTCAAGACAGGGGAAAAATCAGCCCCAGCATTTT
TRBV5-1	TRBJ2-2	NA	TRBD1	CASSPWAASGGANTGELFF	TGCGCCAGCAGCCCATGGGCAGCTTCAGGGGGCGCGAACACCGGGGAGCTGTTTTTT
TRBV7-8	TRBJ2-5	NA	TRBD1	CASSLARDRGLKTQYF	TGTGCCAGCAGCTTAGCGCGGGACAGGGGGCTTAAGACCCAGTACTTC
TRBV15	TRBJ2-7	NA	NA	CATSRDYGRYYEQYF	TGTGCCACCAGCAGAGATTACGGCAGGTACTACGAGCAGTACTTC
TRBV20-1	TRBJ1-5	NA	NA	CSARDSGRGSNQPQHF	TGCAGTGCTAGAGATTCGGGACGGGGGAGCAATCAGCCCCAGCATTTT
TRBV11-2	TRBJ2-5	few	NA	CASSSHGRLLETQYF	TGTGCCAGCAGCTCTCACGGCCGGTTACTGGAGACCCAGTACTTC
TRBV12-3/TRBV12-4	TRBJ2-4	few	NA	CASSPLGTGNIQYF	TGTGCCAGCAGCCCCCTTGGGACTGGAAACATTCAGTACTTC
TRBV20-1	TRBJ2-3	few	NA	CSARGGRGDRKYTDTQYF	TGCAGTGCTAGAGGGGGGAGGGGGGACAGAAAATACACAGATACGCAGTATTTT
TRBV19	TRBJ1-1	NA	NA	CASRKPPQGGNTEAFF	TGTGCCAGTAGAAAACCCCCGCAGGGCGGGAACACTGAAGCTTTCTTT
TRBV12-3/TRBV12-4	TRBJ2-1	NA	TRBD2	CASSFELAGGHDEQFF	TGTGCCAGCAGTTTCGAACTAGCGGGAGGCCATGATGAGCAGTTCTTC
TRBV7-8	TRBJ1-4	few	NA	CASSLGGTLNEKLFF	TGTGCCAGCAGCTTAGGGGGTACCCTAAATGAAAAACTGTTTTTT
TRBV28	TRBJ1-1	few	NA	CKVDGGTMNTEAFF	TGTAAGGTCGACGGGGGCACTATGAACACTGAAGCTTTCTTT
TRBV2	TRBJ1-1	few	NA	CASRARRGHTEAFF	TGTGCCAGCAGAGCTAGGCGGGGGCACACTGAAGCTTTCTTT
TRBV4-1	TRBJ1-5	NA	NA	CASSQVGAGRQPQHF	TGCGCCAGCAGTCAAGTAGGGGCGGGGCGTCAGCCCCAGCATTTT
TRBV23-1	TRBJ1-1	few	TRBD1	CASSHPRTGWSTEAFF	TGCGCCAGCAGTCACCCAAGGACAGGATGGAGCACTGAAGCTTTCTTT
TRBV12-3/TRBV12-4	TRBJ2-7	NA	TRBD1	CASSMTGEKIYEQYF	TGTGCCAGCAGTATGACAGGGGAAAAAATCTACGAGCAGTACTTC
TRBV10-3	TRBJ1-5	many	TRBD1	CAIQDRNQPQHF	TGTGCCATACAGGACAGGAATCAGCCCCAGCATTTT